This TCR beta chain was observed in a study of blood T cells in healthy people across ages. On the study more broadly: Using template switching, researchers captured about one barcoded beta molecule for each two T cells. General study results and limits: Comparison with aged donors showed that long-lived donors had more naive CD4+ cells and higher diversity. Estimates based on one million T cells were treated as lower bounds.

Combining a sample-barcoded 5' primer with a J-beta primer mix, a second PCR ran for roughly 6 to 12 cycles. TCRdb processed the 5' RACE reads anew with MiXCR; each CDR3 protein has one entry. The data contain roughly 1.7 million distinct CDR3 sequences, about 32% of them singletons. The table lists this clonotype with a few counts. The target antigen is unknown. The ends were cut back, 2 bases at V and 7 bases at J, with 9 bases in the middle. CDR1 is MNHEY, CDR2 SVGEGT, per germline. CDR3 size: 13 residues. The sample taken for sequencing was blood. The receptor's source is a woman aged 30 to 39 in good health. This chain joins TRBV6-2 or TRBV6-3 and TRBJ1-5; D is undetermined. In nucleotides, the CDR3 is TGTGCCAGCAGTTACAGGGTTAGGCAGCCCCAGCATTTT. Translating gives CASSYRVRQPQHF.